This TCR beta chain was found in a study of OX40 agonist ivuxolimab in advanced cancers. Whole-study context: Patient treatment consisted of intravenous ivuxolimab administration every 2 weeks at 0.01 to 10 mg/kg. Study-wide findings and caveats: Among some nonresponders, normalized T-cell clonal expansion was also low.

The CDR3 has 15 residues. V was clipped by 2 bases and J by 4 bases; unmatched bases: 8. In germline, CDR1 is SGHVS, CDR2 FNYEAQ. Comment on this clone: The antigen remains unidentified.

Only in-frame clones appear in the TCRdb table, and some are missing; sequencing was by immunoSEQ multiplex PCR. Of 66,000 or so clones in the sample, more than 65% were seen once. Any history of autoimmune disease or systemic immunosuppression disqualified patients. This receptor was obtained from an adult with an advanced solid tumor such as melanoma, head and neck, liver or kidney cancer. The starting material was CD4+ or CD8+ T cells sorted from blood, obtained in a trial of the OX40 agonist ivuxolimab. The rearrangement uses TRBV7-6 and TRBJ2-7, with TRBD2 matching 7 bases. This CDR3 reads CASSLMSGGGYEQYF. The DNA for the CDR3 is TGTGCCAGCAGCTTAATGTCGGGAGGAGGGTACGAGCAGTACTTC.